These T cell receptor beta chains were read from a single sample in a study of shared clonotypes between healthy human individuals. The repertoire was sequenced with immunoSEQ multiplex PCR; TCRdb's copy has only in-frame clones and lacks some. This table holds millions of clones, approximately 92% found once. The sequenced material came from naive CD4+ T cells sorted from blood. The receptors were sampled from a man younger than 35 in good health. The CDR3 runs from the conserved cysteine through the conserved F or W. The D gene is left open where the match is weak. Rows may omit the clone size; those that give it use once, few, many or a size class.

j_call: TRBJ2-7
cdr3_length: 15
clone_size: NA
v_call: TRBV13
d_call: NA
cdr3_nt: TGTGCCAGCAGGTCAACCCGGGACACCCACTACGAGCAGTACTTC
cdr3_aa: CASRSTRDTHYEQYF

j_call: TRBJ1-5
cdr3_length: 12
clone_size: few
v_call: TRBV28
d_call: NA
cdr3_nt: TGTGCCAGCACCACCTTCCCCTGGCCCCAGCATTTT
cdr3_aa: CASTTFPWPQHF

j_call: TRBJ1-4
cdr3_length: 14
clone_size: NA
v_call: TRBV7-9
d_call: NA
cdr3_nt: TGTGCCAGCAGCTTACAGACAACTAATGAAAAACTGTTTTTT
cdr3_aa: CASSLQTTNEKLFF

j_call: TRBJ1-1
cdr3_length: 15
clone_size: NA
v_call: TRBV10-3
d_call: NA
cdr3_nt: TGTGCCATCAGTGAGTCGAAAGGGACCGGCGCTGAAGCTTTCTTT
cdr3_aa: CAISESKGTGAEAFF

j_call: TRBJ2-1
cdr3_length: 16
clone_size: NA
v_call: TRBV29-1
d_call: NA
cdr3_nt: TGCAGCGTTGAAGATCCTCCCCTGAGCTCCTACAATGAGCAGTTCTTC
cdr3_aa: CSVEDPPLSSYNEQFF

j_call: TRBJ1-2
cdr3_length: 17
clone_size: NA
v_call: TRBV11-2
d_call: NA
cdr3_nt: TGTGCCAGCAGCTTAGATTCGGAGACGGTGATAAACTATGGCTACACCTTC
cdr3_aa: CASSLDSETVINYGYTF

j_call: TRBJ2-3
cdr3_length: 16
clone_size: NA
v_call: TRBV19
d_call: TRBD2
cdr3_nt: TGTGCCAGTAGTTTTCCCCGGGGGGGCGGCACAGATACGCAGTATTTT
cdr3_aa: CASSFPRGGGTDTQYF

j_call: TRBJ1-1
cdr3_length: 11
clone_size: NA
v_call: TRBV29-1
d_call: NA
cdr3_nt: TGCAGCGTAAGGCGGGGGACTGAAGCTTTCTTT
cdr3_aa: CSVRRGTEAFF

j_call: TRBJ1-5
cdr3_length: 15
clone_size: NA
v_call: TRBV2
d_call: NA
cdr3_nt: TGTGCCAGCAGTGAATCGGGCAGGAGCAATCAGCCCCAGCATTTT
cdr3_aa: CASSESGRSNQPQHF

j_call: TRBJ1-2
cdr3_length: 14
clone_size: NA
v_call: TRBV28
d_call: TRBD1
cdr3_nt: TGTGCCAGCATTACTGCAGGACAGGGGTTTGGCTACACCTTC
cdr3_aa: CASITAGQGFGYTF

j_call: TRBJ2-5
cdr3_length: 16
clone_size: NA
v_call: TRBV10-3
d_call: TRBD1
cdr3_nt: TGTGCCATCAGTGAGGGGACAGGGGGCCACCAAGAGACCCAGTACTTC
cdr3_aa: CAISEGTGGHQETQYF

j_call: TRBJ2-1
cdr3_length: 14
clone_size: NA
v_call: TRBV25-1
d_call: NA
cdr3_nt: TGTGCCAGCAGTGAAAGCCTGGTCAGGAATGAGCAGTTCTTC
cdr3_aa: CASSESLVRNEQFF

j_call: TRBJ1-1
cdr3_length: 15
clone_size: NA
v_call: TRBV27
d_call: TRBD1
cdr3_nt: TGTGCCACCCCACCCACGGACAGGTCGGGCACTGAAGCTTTCTTT
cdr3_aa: CATPPTDRSGTEAFF

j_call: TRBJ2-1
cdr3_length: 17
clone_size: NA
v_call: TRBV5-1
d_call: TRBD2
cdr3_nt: TGCGCCAGCAGCTTGCCTAGCGGGGGGATCTCCTACAATGAGCAGTTCTTC
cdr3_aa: CASSLPSGGISYNEQFF

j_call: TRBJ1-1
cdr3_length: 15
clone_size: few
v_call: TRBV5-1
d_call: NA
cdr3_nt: TGCGCCAGCAGTCTCTTACTACAGGTGAACACTGAAGCTTTCTTT
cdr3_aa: CASSLLLQVNTEAFF

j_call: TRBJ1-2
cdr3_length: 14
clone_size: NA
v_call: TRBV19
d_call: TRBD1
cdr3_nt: TGTGCCAGTAGGGCCGGGACAGCCCACTATGGCTACACCTTC
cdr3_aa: CASRAGTAHYGYTF

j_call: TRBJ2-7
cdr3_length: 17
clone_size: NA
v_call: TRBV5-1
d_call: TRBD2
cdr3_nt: TGCGCCAGCAGGGCGCCGGGACTAGCGAGTTCCTCCTACGAGCAGTACTTC
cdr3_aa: CASRAPGLASSSYEQYF

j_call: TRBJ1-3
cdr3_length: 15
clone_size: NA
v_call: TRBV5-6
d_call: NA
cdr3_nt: TGTGCCAGCAGCTTGGGCCTTAACTCTGGAAACACCATATATTTT
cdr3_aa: CASSLGLNSGNTIYF

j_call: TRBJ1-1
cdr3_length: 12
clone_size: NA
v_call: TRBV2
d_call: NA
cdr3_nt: TGTGCCAGCAGGCCCAGGGGTACTGAAGCTTTCTTT
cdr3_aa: CASRPRGTEAFF

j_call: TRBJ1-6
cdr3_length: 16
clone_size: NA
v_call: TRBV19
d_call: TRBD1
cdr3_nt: TGTGCCAGTAGTATTTCAAGGACAGGGGTTAATTCACCCCTCCACTTT
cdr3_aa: CASSISRTGVNSPLHF

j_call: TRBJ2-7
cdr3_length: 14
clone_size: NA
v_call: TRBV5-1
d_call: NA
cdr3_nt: TGCGCCAGCAGCCCAAGGACAGACCCCTACGAGCAGTACTTC
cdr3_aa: CASSPRTDPYEQYF

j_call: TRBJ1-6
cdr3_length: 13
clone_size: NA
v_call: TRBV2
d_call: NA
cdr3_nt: TGTGCCGGAGAAGGGACCGGAGGTTCACCCCTCCACTTT
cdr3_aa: CAGEGTGGSPLHF

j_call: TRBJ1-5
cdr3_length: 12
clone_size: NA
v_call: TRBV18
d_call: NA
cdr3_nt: TGTGCCAGCTCACGCAGGGATCAGCCCCAGCATTTT
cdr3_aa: CASSRRDQPQHF

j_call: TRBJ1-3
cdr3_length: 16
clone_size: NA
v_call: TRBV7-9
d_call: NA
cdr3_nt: TGTGCCAGCAGCTTCGCAAGAACAGGGCCTGGAAACACCATATATTTT
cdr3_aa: CASSFARTGPGNTIYF

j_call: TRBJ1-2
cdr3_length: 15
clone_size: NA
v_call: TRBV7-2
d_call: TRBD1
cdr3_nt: TGTGCCAGCAGCAGTACAGGGGGCGCGAGCTATGGCTACACCTTC
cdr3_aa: CASSSTGGASYGYTF

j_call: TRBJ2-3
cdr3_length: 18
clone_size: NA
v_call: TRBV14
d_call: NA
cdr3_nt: TGTGCCAGCAGCGAGGGTTTTGCGGGTGTCGTTCAAACAGATACGCAGTATTTT
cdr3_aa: CASSEGFAGVVQTDTQYF

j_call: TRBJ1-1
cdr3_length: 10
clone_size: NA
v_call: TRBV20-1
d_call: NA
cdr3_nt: TGCAGTGCTAGGGTGACTGAAGCTTTCTTT
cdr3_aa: CSARVTEAFF

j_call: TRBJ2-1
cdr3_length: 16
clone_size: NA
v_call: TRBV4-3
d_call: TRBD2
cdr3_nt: TGCGCCAGCAGCCAATCACTAGCGGGGGTTTACAATGAGCAGTTCTTC
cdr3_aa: CASSQSLAGVYNEQFF

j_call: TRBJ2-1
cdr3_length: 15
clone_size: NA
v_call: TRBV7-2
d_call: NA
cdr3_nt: TGTGCCAGCAGCTTTACTAGGGTTTCGGGCAATGAGCAGTTCTTC
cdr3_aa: CASSFTRVSGNEQFF

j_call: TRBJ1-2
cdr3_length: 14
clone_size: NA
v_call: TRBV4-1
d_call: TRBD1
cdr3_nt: TGCGCCAGCAGCCAAGACGCAGGGGGCCTTGGCTACACCTTC
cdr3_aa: CASSQDAGGLGYTF

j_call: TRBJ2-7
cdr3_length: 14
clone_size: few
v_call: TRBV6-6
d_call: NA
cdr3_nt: TGTGCCAGCAGTTACTCGGCCAACTCCTACGAGCAGTACTTC
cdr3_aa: CASSYSANSYEQYF

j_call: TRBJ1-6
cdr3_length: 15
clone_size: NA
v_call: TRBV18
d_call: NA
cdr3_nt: TGTGCCAGCTCACCGGGAGGGCAGAATAATTCACCCCTCCACTTT
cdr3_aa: CASSPGGQNNSPLHF

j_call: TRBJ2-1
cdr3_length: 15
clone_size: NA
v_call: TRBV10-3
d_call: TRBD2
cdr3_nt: TGTGCCACCGCAATTCTAGCGGGAGCTGCCAATGAGCAGTTCTTC
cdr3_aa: CATAILAGAANEQFF